The present TCR beta chain was sequenced within a study of beta chain features in type 1 diabetes. CDR3 length equals 16 residues. V lost 4 bases and J lost 3, with 18 bases in between. CDR1 and CDR2 from the germline V gene are KGHSH and LQKENI. Without exception, sorted populations had purity beyond 95%. The authors reverse transcribed all of the isolated RNA, so sequencing captured expressed TCRB transcripts. Sequencing was performed with immunoSEQ multiplex PCR; in TCRdb, only in-frame clones are kept and a portion is missing. This table has about 150,000 clones, more than 9% appearing once. This clone was observed a handful of times. Its antigen remains unidentified. Overall study results and limits: Across all four CD4+ subsets, people with type 1 diabetes showed modestly shorter TCRB CDR3s.

The sequence was obtained from a man aged 18 to 30 in good health. The genes are TRBV18 and TRBJ1-1; D might be TRBD1 (5 bases). The specimen was naive CD4+ T cells from blood. CDR3 amino acids: CASSRGSGVLDTEAFF. The DNA of the CDR3 is TGTGCCAGCTCACGTGGTTCGGGGGTCCTGGACACTGAAGCTTTCTTT.